The entry that follows covers one TCR beta chain sequence. What it recognizes is unknown. This CDR3 is also generated by other DNA sequences in the sample. This record comes from a study of a mutant IDH1 vaccine in newly diagnosed glioma. The repertoire was sequenced with immunoSEQ multiplex PCR; TCRdb's copy has only in-frame clones and lacks some. The sample consists of around 130,000 clones, around four fifths of them appearing once. V lost 1 base and J 0 bases, leaving 5 bases between the germline ends. The CDR3 length is 14 residues. CDR1 is SEHNR and CDR2 is FQNEAQ in the germline V gene (reference sequence). This sample's time point: week 11, during vaccination. Vaccination comprised doses that each held 300 ug of mutant IDH1 20-mer peptide, plus topical imiquimod.

The sequence was collected from a man in his forties or fifties with glioma. Source: PBMCs, taken from a glioma patient whose treatment included an IDH1 peptide vaccine. V usage is TRBV7-9 and J usage is TRBJ2-3; the D gene is possibly TRBD1 (5 bases). Here the CDR3 reads CASSLEGSTDTQYF. In nucleotides, the CDR3 is TGTGCCAGCAGCTTAGAGGGGAGCACAGATACGCAGTATTTT.